This T cell receptor beta chain was profiled in a study of cytomegalovirus exposure and HLA in healthy donors. Sampled while nominally healthy, donors likely had unrecorded immune exposures. The trim removed 6 bases at V and 6 bases at J, leaving 12 bases unmatched. Germline CDR1 and CDR2: PRHDT and FYEKMQ (reference sequence). The CDR3 runs 16 residues. The PCR employed 60 Vbeta primers together with 13 Jbeta primers. This table comes from immunoSEQ multiplex PCR, and its TCRdb copy is limited to in-frame clones, with some not included. The table records approximately 180,000 clones, 80% of them present only once.

The gene calls are TRBV13 and TRBJ2-3; 10 bases agree with TRBD2. The origin of this receptor is a man aged 25 to 45 in good health and CMV-seropositive. Sequencing was performed on PBMCs. CDR3: CASRPRAGGPSDTQYF. The CDR3 bases are TGTGCCAGCAGGCCTCGAGCGGGAGGGCCCTCGGATACGCAGTATTTT.